These T cell receptor beta chains were read from a single sample in a study of blood T cells in healthy people across ages. TCRdb itself ran the 5' RACE reads through MiXCR, one entry per CDR3 protein. The sample has roughly 1.6 million distinct CDR3 sequences, around 35% seen once. The specimen sequenced was blood. These receptors all come from a woman under 40 in good health. CDR3s include the opening cysteine and the closing phenylalanine or tryptophan. The order of the fields is V gene, J gene, clone size, CDR3 protein. A row's size may be missing; if present it is once, few, many or a size class.

v_gene: TRBV27; j_gene: TRBJ2-7; abundance: few; CDR3aa: CASSWTDLSEQYF
v_gene: TRBV21-1; j_gene: TRBJ2-3; abundance: few; CDR3aa: CASVVLAGAPSGTDTQYF
v_gene: TRBV6-1; j_gene: TRBJ1-5; abundance: few; CDR3aa: CASSERLGAGPPNQPQHF
v_gene: TRBV6-5; j_gene: TRBJ2-1; abundance: -; CDR3aa: CASSPTGGANEQFF
v_gene: TRBV4-1; j_gene: TRBJ2-1; abundance: few; CDR3aa: CASRPLEQREENEQFF
v_gene: TRBV20-1; j_gene: -; abundance: -; CDR3aa: CSARPTSLAYEQYF
v_gene: TRBV7-9; j_gene: TRBJ1-5; abundance: -; CDR3aa: CASSKGVQPQHF
v_gene: TRBV29-1; j_gene: TRBJ2-5; abundance: many; CDR3aa: CSVRGRTSQETQYF
v_gene: TRBV6-1; j_gene: TRBJ1-1; abundance: -; CDR3aa: CASTYSRGNTEAFF
v_gene: TRBV10-3; j_gene: TRBJ1-1; abundance: few; CDR3aa: CAISEPGTGSAEAFF
v_gene: TRBV6-8; j_gene: TRBJ2-1; abundance: -; CDR3aa: CASSYSRGSYDELAGDSSYNEQFF
v_gene: TRBV18; j_gene: TRBJ2-2; abundance: -; CDR3aa: CASSPQKRLAGHTGELFF
v_gene: TRBV12-3/TRBV12-4; j_gene: TRBJ2-7; abundance: few; CDR3aa: CASSQGRDSGGYEQYF
v_gene: TRBV4-2; j_gene: TRBJ2-1; abundance: few; CDR3aa: CASSPLAESSYNEQFF
v_gene: TRBV6-1; j_gene: TRBJ2-7; abundance: many; CDR3aa: CASSEGNEQYF
v_gene: TRBV12-3/TRBV12-4; j_gene: TRBJ1-1; abundance: -; CDR3aa: CASITSGQGVTEAFF
v_gene: TRBV30; j_gene: TRBJ1-2; abundance: -; CDR3aa: CAWFTGAVYGYTF
v_gene: TRBV4-1; j_gene: TRBJ2-5; abundance: few; CDR3aa: CTSSLGNPGGTQYF
v_gene: TRBV7-4; j_gene: TRBJ2-4; abundance: few; CDR3aa: CASSPRQGLTKNIQYF
v_gene: TRBV5-1; j_gene: TRBJ2-1; abundance: -; CDR3aa: CASSLEWSSYNEQFF
v_gene: TRBV15; j_gene: TRBJ2-5; abundance: -; CDR3aa: CATSARDGGEETQYF
v_gene: TRBV7-9; j_gene: TRBJ2-3; abundance: few; CDR3aa: CASGLDVRSSTDTQYF
v_gene: TRBV10-3; j_gene: TRBJ2-1; abundance: many; CDR3aa: CAIGNEQFF
v_gene: TRBV10-3; j_gene: TRBJ2-3; abundance: -; CDR3aa: CAISESSRLTDTQYF
v_gene: TRBV6-6; j_gene: TRBJ2-1; abundance: few; CDR3aa: CASSYSEYNEQFF
v_gene: TRBV13; j_gene: TRBJ2-1; abundance: many; CDR3aa: CASSIQGRNEQFF
v_gene: TRBV4-1; j_gene: TRBJ2-2; abundance: few; CDR3aa: CASSPQKGSTGELFF
v_gene: TRBV4-1; j_gene: TRBJ2-7; abundance: many; CDR3aa: CASSQERGLSYEQYF
v_gene: TRBV5-1; j_gene: TRBJ1-2; abundance: -; CDR3aa: CASSGRDGRGYTF
v_gene: TRBV7-8; j_gene: TRBJ2-5; abundance: few; CDR3aa: CASSPTSYEETQYF
v_gene: TRBV7-6; j_gene: TRBJ2-7; abundance: few; CDR3aa: CASSLGGLANEQYF
v_gene: TRBV3-1; j_gene: TRBJ2-3; abundance: -; CDR3aa: CASSLLAGGRADTQYF
v_gene: TRBV10-3; j_gene: TRBJ2-5; abundance: -; CDR3aa: CAIRPTSGEETQYF
v_gene: TRBV29-1; j_gene: TRBJ2-1; abundance: -; CDR3aa: CSVERGTHNEQFF
v_gene: TRBV29-1; j_gene: TRBJ1-1; abundance: -; CDR3aa: CSGGTFRRGTEAFF
v_gene: TRBV2; j_gene: TRBJ2-3; abundance: -; CDR3aa: CASRTDYTDTQYF
v_gene: TRBV9; j_gene: TRBJ1-2; abundance: -; CDR3aa: CASSVGGAGIGGYGYTF
v_gene: TRBV28; j_gene: TRBJ2-3; abundance: few; CDR3aa: CASRTRLALTKSGVTDTQYF
v_gene: TRBV7-3; j_gene: TRBJ2-1; abundance: -; CDR3aa: CASSFRSVAGGSYNEQFF
v_gene: TRBV29-1; j_gene: TRBJ2-3; abundance: many; CDR3aa: CSVEVATDTQYF
v_gene: TRBV20-1; j_gene: TRBJ1-2; abundance: few; CDR3aa: CSARDTGTSRIGYTF
v_gene: TRBV5-1; j_gene: TRBJ2-7; abundance: few; CDR3aa: CASRRNSEGLYEQYF
v_gene: TRBV7-2; j_gene: TRBJ2-3; abundance: many; CDR3aa: CASSLTSGLSTDTQYF